The rows below give T cell receptor beta chains drawn from one sample of a study of blood T cell repertoires in COVID-19. The method was immunoSEQ multiplex PCR; TCRdb's version includes in-frame clones alone and lacks a portion of them. The sample consists of about 330,000 clones, about 89% of them appearing once. Sequencing input: PBMCs or T cells enriched from blood (not recorded which). The receptors stem from a woman aged 25 to 45 who had recovered from COVID-19. The CDR3 runs from the conserved cysteine through the conserved F or W. Each record gives: CDR3 DNA, CDR3 protein, V gene, J gene, clone size, D gene. A D gene is named only where the DNA matches it firmly. Clone size appears in some rows only: once, few, many, or a class for an expanded clone.

CDR3 DNA: TGTGCCAGCCTCAGGGGGCACGACAATCAGCCCCAGCATTTT; CDR3 protein: CASLRGHDNQPQHF; V gene: TRBV6-5; J gene: TRBJ1-5; clone size: -; D gene: TRBD1
CDR3 DNA: TGCGCCAGCAGCTTCCAGACTAGCGGGGGGCCCCAAGAGACCCAGTACTTC; CDR3 protein: CASSFQTSGGPQETQYF; V gene: TRBV5-1; J gene: TRBJ2-5; clone size: -; D gene: TRBD2
CDR3 DNA: TGTGCCATCAGTGCGACTGGGACACTTAATGAAAAACTGTTTTTT; CDR3 protein: CAISATGTLNEKLFF; V gene: TRBV10-3; J gene: TRBJ1-4; clone size: -; D gene: -
CDR3 DNA: TGTGCCTGGAGCCAGGGGCTAAACAATCAGCCCCAGCATTTT; CDR3 protein: CAWSQGLNNQPQHF; V gene: TRBV30; J gene: TRBJ1-5; clone size: few; D gene: -
CDR3 DNA: TGTGCCAGTAGTTCGGGACAGGGGGCCCTCGGCGAGCAGTACTTC; CDR3 protein: CASSSGQGALGEQYF; V gene: TRBV19; J gene: TRBJ2-7; clone size: -; D gene: TRBD1
CDR3 DNA: TGTGCCAGCAGTCTCAGGGGATCCGGCTACACCTTC; CDR3 protein: CASSLRGSGYTF; V gene: TRBV27; J gene: TRBJ1-2; clone size: -; D gene: -
CDR3 DNA: TGTGCCAGCAGCCAAATTGCAGCTAACTATGGCTACACCTTC; CDR3 protein: CASSQIAANYGYTF; V gene: TRBV3-1/TRBV3-2; J gene: TRBJ1-2; clone size: -; D gene: -
CDR3 DNA: TGTGCCAGCAGCCGTTTCTATGGCTACACCTTC; CDR3 protein: CASSRFYGYTF; V gene: TRBV5-4; J gene: TRBJ1-2; clone size: -; D gene: -
CDR3 DNA: TGCGCCAGCAGCTTGGAGGGACAGGGGGTAACTGAAGCTTTCTTT; CDR3 protein: CASSLEGQGVTEAFF; V gene: TRBV5-1; J gene: TRBJ1-1; clone size: -; D gene: TRBD1
CDR3 DNA: TGTGCCAGCAGTGAAGCGCGGGGGCGGGTCCAGCTCTATGGCTACACCTTC; CDR3 protein: CASSEARGRVQLYGYTF; V gene: TRBV6-1; J gene: TRBJ1-2; clone size: -; D gene: -
CDR3 DNA: TGTGCCAGCAGGACGACAGGGCGCTTGACTTACGAGCAGTACTTC; CDR3 protein: CASRTTGRLTYEQYF; V gene: TRBV28; J gene: TRBJ2-7; clone size: -; D gene: TRBD1
CDR3 DNA: TGTGCCAGCAGCACCGGCCTGGGGGGTACCGGGGAGCTGTTTTTT; CDR3 protein: CASSTGLGGTGELFF; V gene: TRBV11-2; J gene: TRBJ2-2; clone size: -; D gene: -
CDR3 DNA: TGTGCCAGCAGCCCACGACAGGGGACCCAGTACCAAGAGACCCAGTACTTC; CDR3 protein: CASSPRQGTQYQETQYF; V gene: TRBV7-9; J gene: TRBJ2-5; clone size: -; D gene: TRBD1
CDR3 DNA: TGCGCCAGCAGACCAAGCGGGGGGGTCACAGATACGCAGTATTTT; CDR3 protein: CASRPSGGVTDTQYF; V gene: TRBV4-1; J gene: TRBJ2-3; clone size: -; D gene: TRBD2
CDR3 DNA: TGTGCCAGCAGCTGGTGGGACAGTGACTATCGGGGCTATGGCTACACCTTC; CDR3 protein: CASSWWDSDYRGYGYTF; V gene: TRBV5-6; J gene: TRBJ1-2; clone size: -; D gene: TRBD1
CDR3 DNA: TGTGCCAGCAGTTACCCAACGGAGATAGGAGAAAAACTGTTTTTT; CDR3 protein: CASSYPTEIGEKLFF; V gene: TRBV6-5; J gene: TRBJ1-4; clone size: -; D gene: -
CDR3 DNA: TGTGCCAGCAGTACCACAGGGGTTAGCTATGGCTACACCTTC; CDR3 protein: CASSTTGVSYGYTF; V gene: TRBV6-5; J gene: TRBJ1-2; clone size: -; D gene: TRBD1
CDR3 DNA: TGCGCCAGCAGCTTAAGGGAGGACTATGGCTACACCTTC; CDR3 protein: CASSLREDYGYTF; V gene: TRBV5-1; J gene: TRBJ1-2; clone size: -; D gene: -
CDR3 DNA: TGTGCCAGCAGCCAAGGTGTAGGGGGTAGCACTGAAGCTTTCTTT; CDR3 protein: CASSQGVGGSTEAFF; V gene: TRBV14; J gene: TRBJ1-1; clone size: -; D gene: -
CDR3 DNA: TGTGCCAGCAGCTTAGGACAGGGCCACCATGAAGCTTTCTTT; CDR3 protein: CASSLGQGHHEAFF; V gene: TRBV7-2; J gene: TRBJ1-1; clone size: -; D gene: TRBD1
CDR3 DNA: TGTGCCAGCAGTGCCCAGTTGCAGGGGGCAGGTCAGCCCCAGCATTTT; CDR3 protein: CASSAQLQGAGQPQHF; V gene: TRBV6-1; J gene: TRBJ1-5; clone size: -; D gene: TRBD1
CDR3 DNA: TGTGCCAGCTGGAAGGATGATGGGACAGGGGGGTCTGATGAGCAGTTCTTC; CDR3 protein: CASWKDDGTGGSDEQFF; V gene: TRBV28; J gene: TRBJ2-1; clone size: -; D gene: TRBD1
CDR3 DNA: TGTGCCAGCAGTGCCCCAGGGACGGTCGGGAGGAACACTGAAGCTTTCTTT; CDR3 protein: CASSAPGTVGRNTEAFF; V gene: TRBV28; J gene: TRBJ1-1; clone size: -; D gene: -
CDR3 DNA: TGCGCCAGCAGCCCCGGGACAGGGGCTTTCAATCAGCCCCAGTATTTT; CDR3 protein: CASSPGTGAFNQPQYF; V gene: TRBV5-1; J gene: TRBJ2-3; clone size: -; D gene: TRBD1
CDR3 DNA: TGTGCCAGTAGTATCGGACAGACCTTCTATGGCTACACCTTC; CDR3 protein: CASSIGQTFYGYTF; V gene: TRBV19; J gene: TRBJ1-2; clone size: -; D gene: -
CDR3 DNA: TGTGCCAGTAGTACAGGGGGCGGCAAGGATCAGCCCCAGCATTTT; CDR3 protein: CASSTGGGKDQPQHF; V gene: TRBV19; J gene: TRBJ1-5; clone size: -; D gene: TRBD1
CDR3 DNA: TGCGCCAGCAGCCAGGGCCTTAACAGGGCAGATCAGCCCCAGCATTTT; CDR3 protein: CASSQGLNRADQPQHF; V gene: TRBV4-1; J gene: TRBJ1-5; clone size: -; D gene: -
CDR3 DNA: TGTGCCAGCTCACCCGCGGGAACCGTTCCTCGCGAGCAGTTCTTC; CDR3 protein: CASSPAGTVPREQFF; V gene: TRBV18; J gene: TRBJ2-1; clone size: -; D gene: -
CDR3 DNA: TGTGCCAGCAGTGGGAGTTTACCATCCTACGAGCAGTACTTC; CDR3 protein: CASSGSLPSYEQYF; V gene: TRBV2; J gene: TRBJ2-7; clone size: few; D gene: -
CDR3 DNA: TGTGCCACCAGCAGAGATAGGTCAACAGTGCCCCAGCATTTT; CDR3 protein: CATSRDRSTVPQHF; V gene: TRBV15; J gene: TRBJ1-5; clone size: -; D gene: -
CDR3 DNA: TGTGCCAGCGCCCGCTCGGGGTTCGAGGACTACACCTTC; CDR3 protein: CASARSGFEDYTF; V gene: TRBV6-5; J gene: TRBJ1-2; clone size: -; D gene: -
CDR3 DNA: TGTGCCAGCAGCCCCATAGGAGGGGATCTCGAGGGCACCATATATTTT; CDR3 protein: CASSPIGGDLEGTIYF; V gene: TRBV9; J gene: TRBJ1-3; clone size: -; D gene: -
CDR3 DNA: TGTGCCAGCACCCTGGGGGGAGTCTATGGCTACACCTTC; CDR3 protein: CASTLGGVYGYTF; V gene: TRBV12-3/TRBV12-4; J gene: TRBJ1-2; clone size: -; D gene: -
CDR3 DNA: TGTGCCAGCAGTCTCAGGACTAGCGGGGGGACAGGGACCCAGTACTTC; CDR3 protein: CASSLRTSGGTGTQYF; V gene: TRBV28; J gene: TRBJ2-5; clone size: -; D gene: TRBD2
CDR3 DNA: TGTGCCAGCAGCGCGAGGGTTGACACTGAAGCTTTCTTT; CDR3 protein: CASSARVDTEAFF; V gene: TRBV7-9; J gene: TRBJ1-1; clone size: -; D gene: -